This T cell receptor (beta chain) was identified during a study of cytomegalovirus exposure and HLA in healthy donors. Overall study: Genotyping showed roughly 86% of 350 to 400 donors falling in the Caucasian-associated ancestry cluster.

The CDR3 sequence is 15 residues long. V lost 5 bases and J lost 2, with 16 bases in between. Germline V gene sequence: CDR1 SGHTA, CDR2 FQGTGA. Findings and limits, study-wide: The authors later found HLA-associated TCR beta chains more clonally expanded than equally common others. Some highly shared sequence variants likely arose as a pipeline artifact. Most TCR sequences showed up rarely, but some public TCRs showed up in many donors.

The PCR used 60 Vbeta and 13 Jbeta primers. Data came from immunoSEQ multiplex PCR; TCRdb stores just in-frame clones and leaves some out. The repertoire shows 200,000 to 250,000 clones; the top ten hold 0.95% to 1.3%. Details on this clone: What it binds is unknown.

This clonotype originated in a girl aged 2-9 years in good health and CMV-seropositive. The source material was PBMCs. This chain joins TRBV7-3 and TRBJ2-7; D perhaps matches TRBD2 (5 bases). The CDR3 coding sequence is TGTGCCAGCAGCCCGGACGGAGGCTCGGCCTACGAGCAGTACTTC. As protein: CASSPDGGSAYEQYF.